The clone carrying this TCR beta chain showed up just a few times. As yet, its antigen is unknown. The CDR3 totals 16 residues. CDR1 is MDHEN and CDR2 is SYDVKM in the germline V gene. Losses at the gene ends were 5 bases for V and 5 bases for J; bases not matched to a gene: 12. These data originate in a study of cytomegalovirus exposure and HLA in healthy donors. Study in general: Unique TCRs numbering roughly 85 million, obtained from HLA-typed donors, made up an early data release. Findings and limits, study-wide: The later analysis indicated that the majority of CMV-associated TCR beta chains appeared HLA-restricted. Segments of the TCR beta V type were, in most cases, productive about 90% or about 30% of the time in an earlier analysis.

The PCR contained 60 Vbeta and 13 Jbeta primers. The repertoire was sequenced with immunoSEQ multiplex PCR; TCRdb's copy has only in-frame clones and lacks some. The sample holds approximately 140,000 clones, 75% to 85% seen once. The V and J genes are TRBV28 and TRBJ2-5; 9 nucleotides agree with TRBD2. The source is a human donor in good health. The specimen was PBMCs. This CDR3 is CASSPFSGSGRETQYF. The CDR3 DNA follows: TGTGCCAGCAGTCCATTTAGCGGGAGTGGACGGGAGACCCAGTACTTC.